A selection of T cell receptor beta chains follows, all from one sample in a study of blood T cells in healthy people across ages. TCRdb reanalysed the 5' RACE reads using MiXCR and keeps one entry per CDR3 protein. The sample consists of about 1.6 million distinct CDR3 sequences, approximately 32% of them appearing once. The material sequenced was blood. Receptors were obtained from a woman in her thirties in good health. The CDR3 runs from the conserved cysteine through the conserved F or W. The D gene is left open where the match is weak. The size field is filled for only some rows; it gives once, few, many or a size class.

TRBV28	TRBJ2-7	TRBD1	few	TGTGCCAGCAGACTTACAGGGGAAATCTACGAGCAGTACTTC	CASRLTGEIYEQYF
TRBV6-2/TRBV6-3	TRBJ2-3	TRBD1	few	TGTGCCAGCAGTCCGGGACAGGGGACGACTAGCACAGATACGCAGTATTTT	CASSPGQGTTSTDTQYF
TRBV4-1	TRBJ2-5	.	many	TGCGCCAGCAGCCAAGGAAGGACTATGGGGGTTGAGACCCAGTACTTC	CASSQGRTMGVETQYF
TRBV4-2	TRBJ2-3	.	.	TGTGCCAGCAGCCAAGGATGGGGGGACACAGATACGCAGTATTTT	CASSQGWGDTDTQYF
TRBV19	TRBJ2-3	TRBD2	.	TGTGCCAGTAGTAGACAAGCGGGGACCGGCACAGATACGCAGTATTTT	CASSRQAGTGTDTQYF
TRBV2	TRBJ2-1	TRBD2	few	TGTGCCAGCAAGTCGGCTAGCGGGGGACCCCGTCACTACAATGAGCAGTTCTTC	CASKSASGGPRHYNEQFF
TRBV30	TRBJ2-1	.	.	TGTGCCTGGGCCGCGGGAAGCTCCTACAATGAGCAGTTCTTC	CAWAAGSSYNEQFF
TRBV12-3/TRBV12-4	TRBJ1-1	.	.	TGTGCCAGCAGTCCCGGGGGGGATGAAGCTTTCTTT	CASSPGGDEAFF
TRBV5-1	TRBJ2-5	TRBD1	.	TGCGCCAGCAGCTTGGTCGGGACAGGGAAGCTAGAGACCCAGTACTTC	CASSLVGTGKLETQYF
TRBV20-1	TRBJ2-7	.	.	TGCAGTGCTAGCACGGGAGCACACAACGAGCAGTACTTC	CSASTGAHNEQYF
TRBV30	TRBJ1-1	.	few	TGTGCCTCCACAACGGGGGTTAACACTGAAGCTTTCTTT	CASTTGVNTEAFF
TRBV20-1	TRBJ2-7	.	many	TGCAGTGCTAGAGAGCGGGAACCCTCCTACGAGCAGTACTTC	CSAREREPSYEQYF
TRBV9	TRBJ2-5	TRBD1	.	TGTGCCAGCAGTTCCGGGACAGGGGGCTTCGCGGAGACCCAGTACTTC	CASSSGTGGFAETQYF
TRBV2	TRBJ2-5	.	.	TGTGCCAGCAGTGGTTCAGGGCCTGTTGGGGAGCAGTACTTC	CASSGSGPVGEQYF
TRBV20-1	TRBJ2-4	TRBD2	many	TGCAGTGCTACTGAAGCGGGGGGGGTCCTAGCCAAAAACATTCAGTACTTC	CSATEAGGVLAKNIQYF
TRBV4-3	TRBJ2-7	TRBD2	once	TGCGCCAGCAGCCAAGAAGAGCGGGGTGACGAGCAGTACTTC	CASSQEERGDEQYF
TRBV6-1	TRBJ1-5	.	few	TGTGCCACTACAGGCGCGGAAAGAGGCAATCAGCCCCAGCATTTT	CATTGAERGNQPQHF
TRBV5-1	TRBJ2-7	.	few	TGCGCCAGCAGCTTGGCCTTCCTGAGCGGGCAGTACTTC	CASSLAFLSGQYF
TRBV20-1	TRBJ2-1	.	few	TGCAGTGCTCTACCCAAGACGGACTACAATGAGCAGTTCTTC	CSALPKTDYNEQFF
TRBV28	TRBJ1-5	.	.	TGTGCCAGCAGTTTTGATTCCCGCAGCAATCAGCCCCAGCATTTT	CASSFDSRSNQPQHF
TRBV2	TRBJ2-3	TRBD2	.	TGTGCCAGCAGTGGGGACTACTCCACAGATACGCAGTATTTT	CASSGDYSTDTQYF
TRBV6-6	TRBJ2-1	TRBD2	.	TGTGCCAGCAGTCATCTAGCGGGAAGCTCCTACAATGAGCAGTTCTTC	CASSHLAGSSYNEQFF